This T cell receptor beta chain was found in a study of T cell repertoires in cytomegalovirus infection. Turning to the study itself: A matching HLA type, together with CMV infection, was signaled by public TCR beta signatures.

MiXCR, applied by TCRdb to the reads, yields one record per CDR3 protein. The top ten clones hold about 12% of a sample with around 710,000 distinct CDR3 sequences, 25% to 30% of them seen once. This clonotype has just a few counts. Its target is unknown. V shed 4 bases, J shed 5 bases, and the junction held 7 bases outside the gene matches. The CDR3 totals 14 residues. Germline V gives CDR1 SGHVS, CDR2 FNYEAQ. This sequence originates from a human donor in good health (CMV status not recorded). Some clones in this sample may be carry-over from other donors' samples. Sequencing was performed on cultured CD8+ T cells from PBMCs, taken from culture after CMV antigen stimulation. The chain recombines TRBV7-6 with TRBJ2-7, with 8 nucleotides matching TRBD1. The CDR3 region has the DNA TGTGCCAGCAGCTCTCAGGGGGCGCGCAACGAGCAGTACTTC. This gives the protein CASSSQGARNEQYF.